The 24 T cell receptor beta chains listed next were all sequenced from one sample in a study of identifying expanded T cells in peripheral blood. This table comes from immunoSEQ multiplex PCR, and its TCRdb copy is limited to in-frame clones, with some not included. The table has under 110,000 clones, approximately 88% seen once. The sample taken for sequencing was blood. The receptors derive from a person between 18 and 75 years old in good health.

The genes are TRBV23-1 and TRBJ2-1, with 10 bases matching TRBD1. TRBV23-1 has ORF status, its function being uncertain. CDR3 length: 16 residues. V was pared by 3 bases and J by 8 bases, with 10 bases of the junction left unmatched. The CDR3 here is CASSHPDRGQPDEQFF. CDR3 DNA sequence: TGCGCCAGCAGTCATCCCGACAGGGGGCAACCCGATGAGCAGTTCTTC.

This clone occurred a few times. CDR3 region: CASSQPDRGGGNTIYF. Written as DNA, the CDR3 is TGCGCCAGCAGCCAGCCGGACAGGGGAGGAGGAAACACCATATATTTT. This chain joins TRBV4-1 and TRBJ1-3; 9 nucleotides match TRBD1. Germline V gene sequence: CDR1 MGHRA, CDR2 YSYEKL. Losses at the gene ends were 3 bases for V and 4 bases for J; bases not matched to a gene: 7. The CDR3 sequence is 16 residues long.

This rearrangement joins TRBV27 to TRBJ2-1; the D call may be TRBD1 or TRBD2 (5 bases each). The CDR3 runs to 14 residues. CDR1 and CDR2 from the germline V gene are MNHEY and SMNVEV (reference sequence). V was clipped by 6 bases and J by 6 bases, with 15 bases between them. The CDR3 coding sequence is TGTGCCAGCAGATACTCTGCCGGGGCCAATGAGCAGTTCTTC. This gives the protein CASRYSAGANEQFF.

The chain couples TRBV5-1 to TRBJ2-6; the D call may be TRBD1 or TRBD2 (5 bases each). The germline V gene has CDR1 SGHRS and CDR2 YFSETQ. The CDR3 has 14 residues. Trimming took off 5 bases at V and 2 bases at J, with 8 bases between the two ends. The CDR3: CASSWGTGANVLTF. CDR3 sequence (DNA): TGCGCCAGCAGTTGGGGGACTGGGGCCAACGTCCTGACTTTC.

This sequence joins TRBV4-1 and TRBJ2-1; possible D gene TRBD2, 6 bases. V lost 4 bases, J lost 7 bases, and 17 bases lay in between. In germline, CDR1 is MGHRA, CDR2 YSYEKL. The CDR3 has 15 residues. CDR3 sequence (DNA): TGCGCCAGCAGCCCCTTAACGGGACTGACGAATGAGCAGTTCTTC. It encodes CASSPLTGLTNEQFF.

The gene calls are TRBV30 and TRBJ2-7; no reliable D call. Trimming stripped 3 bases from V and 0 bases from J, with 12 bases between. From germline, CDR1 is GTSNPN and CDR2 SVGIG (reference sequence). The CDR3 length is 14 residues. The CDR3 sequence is CAWRRSFFSYEQYF. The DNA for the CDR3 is TGTGCCTGGAGAAGGAGCTTTTTCTCCTACGAGCAGTACTTC.

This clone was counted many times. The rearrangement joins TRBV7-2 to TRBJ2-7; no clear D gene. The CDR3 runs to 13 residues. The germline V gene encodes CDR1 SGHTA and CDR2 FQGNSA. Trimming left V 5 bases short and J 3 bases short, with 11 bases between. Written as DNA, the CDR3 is TGTGCCAGCAGCGAATCGGACGGCTACGAGCAGTACTTC. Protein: CASSESDGYEQYF.

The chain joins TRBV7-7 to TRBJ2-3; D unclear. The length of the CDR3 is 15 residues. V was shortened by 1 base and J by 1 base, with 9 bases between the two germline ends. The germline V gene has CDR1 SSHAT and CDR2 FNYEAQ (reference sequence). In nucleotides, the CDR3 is TGTGCCAGCAGCTTAGGTGCTAGACGCACAGATACGCAGTATTTT. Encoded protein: CASSLGARRTDTQYF.

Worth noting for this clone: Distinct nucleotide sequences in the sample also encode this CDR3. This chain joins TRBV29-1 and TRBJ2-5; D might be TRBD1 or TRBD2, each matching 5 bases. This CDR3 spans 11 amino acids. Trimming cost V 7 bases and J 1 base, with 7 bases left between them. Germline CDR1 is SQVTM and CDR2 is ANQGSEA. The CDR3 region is CSAGTQETQYF. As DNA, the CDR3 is TGCAGCGCTGGGACCCAAGAGACCCAGTACTTC.

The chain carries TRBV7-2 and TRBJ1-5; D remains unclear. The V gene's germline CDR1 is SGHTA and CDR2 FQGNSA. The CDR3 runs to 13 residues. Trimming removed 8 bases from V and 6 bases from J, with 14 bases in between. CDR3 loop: CASGLLGSQPQHF. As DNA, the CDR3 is TGTGCCAGCGGGCTCTTGGGAAGTCAGCCCCAGCATTTT.

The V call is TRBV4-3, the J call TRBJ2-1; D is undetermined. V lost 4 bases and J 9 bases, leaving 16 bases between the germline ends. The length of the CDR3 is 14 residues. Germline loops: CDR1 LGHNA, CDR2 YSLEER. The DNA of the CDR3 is TGCGCCAGCAGCCGTCGTCCCGGCCAGTCTGAGCAGTTCTTC. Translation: CASSRRPGQSEQFF.

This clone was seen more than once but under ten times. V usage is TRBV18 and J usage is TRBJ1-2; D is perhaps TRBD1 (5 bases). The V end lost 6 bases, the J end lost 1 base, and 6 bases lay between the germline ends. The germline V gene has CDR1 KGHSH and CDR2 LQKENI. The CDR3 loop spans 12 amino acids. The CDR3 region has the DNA TGTGCCAGCTCGACAGATAACTATGGCTACACCTTC. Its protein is CASSTDNYGYTF.

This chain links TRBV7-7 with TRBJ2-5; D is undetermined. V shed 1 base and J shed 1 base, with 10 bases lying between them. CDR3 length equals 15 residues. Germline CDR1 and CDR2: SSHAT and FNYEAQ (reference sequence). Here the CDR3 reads CASSLGGSSQETQYF. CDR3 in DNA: TGTGCCAGCAGCTTAGGAGGTAGCAGCCAAGAGACCCAGTACTTC.

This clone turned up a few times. This CDR3 reads CASSEELTEAFF. The CDR3 coding sequence is TGCGCCAGCAGTGAAGAGTTAACTGAAGCTTTCTTT. This chain links TRBV10-2 with TRBJ1-1; D remains ambiguous. This CDR3 is 12 amino acids long. The germline CDR1 and CDR2 sequences are WSHSY and SAAADI. V shed 3 bases and J shed 5 bases, with 7 bases lying between them.

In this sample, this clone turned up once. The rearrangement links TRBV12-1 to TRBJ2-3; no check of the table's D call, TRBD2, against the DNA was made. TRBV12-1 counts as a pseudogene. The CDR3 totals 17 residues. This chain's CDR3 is CASSFLLGEGLRNTQYF. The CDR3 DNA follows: TGTGCCAGCAGCTTCCTCCTCGGAGAGGGACTGAGGAATACGCAGTATTTT.

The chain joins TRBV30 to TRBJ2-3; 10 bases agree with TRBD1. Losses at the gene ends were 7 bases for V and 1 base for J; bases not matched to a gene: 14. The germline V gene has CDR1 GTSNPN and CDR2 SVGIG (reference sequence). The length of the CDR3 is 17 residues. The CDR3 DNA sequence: TGTGCCTACTCCGGGACAGGGGATAAACTTCGCACAGATACGCAGTATTTT. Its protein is CAYSGTGDKLRTDTQYF.

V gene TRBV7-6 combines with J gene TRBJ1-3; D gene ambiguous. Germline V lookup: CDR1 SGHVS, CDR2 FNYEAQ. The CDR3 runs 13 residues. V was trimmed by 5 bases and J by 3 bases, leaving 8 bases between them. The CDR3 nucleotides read TGTGCCAGCAGCCATGGGCGTGGAAACACCATATATTTT. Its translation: CASSHGRGNTIYF. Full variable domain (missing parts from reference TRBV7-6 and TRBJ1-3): GAGVSQSPRYKVTKRGQDVALRCDPISGHVSLYWYRQALGQGPEFLTYFNYEAQQDKSGLPNDRFSAERPEGSISTLTIQRTEQRDSAMYRCASSHGRGNTIYFGEGSWLTVV.

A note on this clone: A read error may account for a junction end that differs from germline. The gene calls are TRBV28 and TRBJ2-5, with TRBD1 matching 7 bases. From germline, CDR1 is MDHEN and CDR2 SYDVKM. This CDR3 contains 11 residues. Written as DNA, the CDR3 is TGTGCCAGCAGTTTTGGGACAGTTCGGGACTTC. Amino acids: CASSFGTVRDF.

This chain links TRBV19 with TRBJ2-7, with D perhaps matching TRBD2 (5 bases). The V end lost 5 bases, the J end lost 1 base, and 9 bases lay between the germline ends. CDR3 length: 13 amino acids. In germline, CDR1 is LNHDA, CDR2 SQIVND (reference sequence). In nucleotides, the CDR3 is TGTGCCAGTAGTGTCCCGGGATCCTACGAGCAGTACTTC. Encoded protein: CASSVPGSYEQYF.

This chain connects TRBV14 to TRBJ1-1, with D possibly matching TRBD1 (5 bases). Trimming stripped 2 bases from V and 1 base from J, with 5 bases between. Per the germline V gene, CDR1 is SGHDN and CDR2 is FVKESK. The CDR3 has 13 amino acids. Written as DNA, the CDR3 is TGTGCCAGCAGCCAAACAGGGAACACTGAAGCTTTCTTT. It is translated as CASSQTGNTEAFF.

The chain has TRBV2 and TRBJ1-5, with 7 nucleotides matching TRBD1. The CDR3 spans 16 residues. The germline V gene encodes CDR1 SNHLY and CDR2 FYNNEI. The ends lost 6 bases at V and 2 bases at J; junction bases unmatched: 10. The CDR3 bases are TGTGCCAGCAGCGGGGTGAGGGGGCAAGGCAATCAGCCCCAGCATTTT. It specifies CASSGVRGQGNQPQHF.

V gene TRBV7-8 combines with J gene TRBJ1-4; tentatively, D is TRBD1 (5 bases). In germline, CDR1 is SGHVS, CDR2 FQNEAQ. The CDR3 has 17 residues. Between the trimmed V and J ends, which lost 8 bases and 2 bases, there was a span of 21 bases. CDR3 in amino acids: CASGRGSSPSTNEKLFF. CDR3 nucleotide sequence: TGTGCCAGCGGGAGGGGATCCTCCCCTTCGACTAATGAAAAACTGTTTTTT.

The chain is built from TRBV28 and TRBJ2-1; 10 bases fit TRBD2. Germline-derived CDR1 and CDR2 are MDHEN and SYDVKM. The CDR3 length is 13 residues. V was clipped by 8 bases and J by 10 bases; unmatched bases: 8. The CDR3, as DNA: TGTGCCAGCGACAGCGGGGGGGCCCGGGAGCAGTTCTTC. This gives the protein CASDSGGAREQFF.

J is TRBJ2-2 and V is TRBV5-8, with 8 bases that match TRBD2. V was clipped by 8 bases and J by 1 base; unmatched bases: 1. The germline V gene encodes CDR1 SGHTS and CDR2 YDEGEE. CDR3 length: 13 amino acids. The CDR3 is CARLAENTGELFF. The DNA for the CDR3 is TGTGCCAGACTAGCGGAGAACACCGGGGAGCTGTTTTTT.